This TCR beta chain was recorded in a study of cytomegalovirus exposure and HLA in healthy donors. The wider study: The 120 validation repertoires were produced on the same platform as the roughly 720 repertoires of the first cohort. This was reported in a later analysis. General study findings and limits: Rare TCR sequences predominated, though certain public TCRs were found in many donors. Subsequent analysis of the 120 or so validation repertoires found a tendency for first-cohort TCR clusters to co-occur.

The data were produced by immunoSEQ multiplex PCR, yet TCRdb's version contains in-frame clones alone and is incomplete. The table has approximately 140,000 clones, less than 90% seen once. In regard to this clone: Antigen unknown.

The sequence came from a man aged 18-30 years in good health and CMV-seronegative. Sequenced material: PBMCs.

CDR3 protein: CSAGQGRDTQYF. In DNA form, the CDR3 reads TGCAGCGCTGGACAGGGGCGAGATACGCAGTATTTT. V and J are TRBV29-1 and TRBJ2-3, with TRBD1 identical over 9 bases. CDR1 is SQVTM, CDR2 ANQGSEA, per germline. CDR3 length: 12 residues. V lost 7 bases to trimming and J lost 5 bases; unmatched junction nucleotides: 4.